Listed here are 18 T cell receptor beta chains from one sample, sequenced in a study of vaccination effects on CD4 cells after COVID-19. Their specific antigens are unknown. ViraFEST expansion of antigen-specific CD4+ T cells with viral peptide pools preceded sequencing. Culture proceeded for nine to ten days, and CD4+ T cells were then isolated. Confirmation by PCR established that the person had SARS-CoV-2 infection between March and December 2020. It was two doses of either the BNT162b2 or mRNA-1273 vaccine that participants received. TCRdb's copy holds only in-frame clones and misses some; the assay was immunoSEQ multiplex PCR. The sample shows more than 15,000 clones, about 80% of them seen only once. Material: CD4+ T cells from PBMCs cultured with SARS-CoV-2 spike peptides, obtained after COVID-19 vaccination. These receptors originate from a human donor who had a prior SARS-CoV-2 infection.

This chain links TRBV10-3 with TRBJ1-2; 9 bases map to TRBD1. The CDR3 has 13 amino acids. CDR1 ENHRY and CDR2 SYGVKD come from the germline V gene. The V and J ends lost 6 bases and 8 bases, in that order; junction bases with no gene match: 7. CDR3 DNA: TGTGCCATCAGACTACAGGGGGCATGGGGCTACACCTTC. Residues: CAIRLQGAWGYTF.

For this clone: The junction shows a germline mismatch at one end, possibly a read error. V and J are TRBV7-7 and TRBJ1-4; TRBD1 might be the D (6 bases). Looked up from germline, CDR1 is SSHAT and CDR2 is FNYEAQ (reference sequence). This CDR3 is 16 amino acids long. The CDR3: CASSLARAGVDEKLFF. The CDR3 DNA sequence: TGTGCTAGCAGCTTAGCGCGCGCAGGGGTGGATGAAAAACTGTTTTTT.

The chain recombines TRBV5-6 with TRBJ2-5, with no clear D. CDR3 length equals 11 residues. V lost 0 bases and J lost 3, with 0 bases in between. Germline V lookup: CDR1 SGHDT, CDR2 YYEEEE. CDR3: CASSLEETQYF. CDR3 in DNA: TGTGCCAGCAGCTTGGAAGAGACCCAGTACTTC.

Remarks on this clone: The junction differs from germline at one of its ends, possibly a read error. V gene TRBV11-2 combines with J gene TRBJ2-5; D remains ambiguous. Germline V gives CDR1 SGHAT, CDR2 FQNNGV. This CDR3 region has 12 residues. The CDR3 DNA is TGTGCCAGCAGCTCTAGGGAAGACACCCAGTACTTC. This gives the protein CASSSREDTQYF.

The DNA of the CDR3 is TGCGCCAGCAGCCAAGAGGACAGGACCACCATATATTTT. Encoded protein: CASSQEDRTTIYF. The chain links TRBV4-3 to TRBJ1-3, with TRBD1 matching over 7 bases. This CDR3 spans 13 amino acids. In germline, CDR1 is LGHNA, CDR2 YSLEER. The J segment lost 9 bases and the V segment lost 0 bases, leaving 2 bases of the junction unmatched.

J is TRBJ2-7 and V is TRBV5-1; D uncertain. V was trimmed by 1 base and J by 4 bases, leaving 9 bases between them. CDR1 SGHRS and CDR2 YFSETQ come from the germline V gene. This CDR3 comprises 13 residues. For the CDR3, the DNA is TGCGCCAGCAGCTTGATCACACCGTACGAGCAGTACTTC. Its protein product is CASSLITPYEQYF. The full variable domain, completed using reference TRBV5-1 and TRBJ2-7, is KAGVTQTPRYLIKTRGQQVTLSCSPISGHRSVSWYQQTPGQGLQFLFEYFSETQRNKGNFPGRFSGRQFSNSRSEMNVSTLELGDSALYLCASSLITPYEQYFGPGTRLTVT.

V is TRBV5-4 and J is TRBJ2-3, with D possibly matching TRBD1 (6 bases). There are 15 residues in the CDR3. Germline-derived CDR1 and CDR2 are SGHNT and YYREEE (reference sequence). V was shortened by 4 bases and J by 7 bases, with 19 bases between the two germline ends. The CDR3 loop is CASSEMTGGTNTQYF. The CDR3 DNA sequence: TGTGCCAGCAGCGAAATGACAGGAGGAACAAATACGCAGTATTTT.

The chain carries TRBV4-1 and TRBJ2-7; 10 bases map to TRBD2. Germline trimming cut 2 bases from V and 2 bases from J; bases unmatched to any gene: 9. The CDR3 has 17 residues. Germline assignment: CDR1 MGHRA and CDR2 YSYEKL. CDR3 in DNA: TGCGCCAGCAGCCAACGGCTAGCGGGGGAGTTAGCCTACGAGCAGTACTTC. Translation gives CASSQRLAGELAYEQYF.

This chain connects TRBV5-8 to TRBJ2-5; D possibly matches TRBD1 or TRBD2 (6 bases each). Germline V CDR1 and CDR2: SGHTS, YDEGEE. This CDR3 contains 15 residues. Between the trimmed V and J ends, which lost 0 bases and 5 bases, there was a span of 14 bases. CDR3 residues: CASSLGTGARETQYF. CDR3 nucleotide sequence: TGTGCCAGCAGCTTGGGCACGGGGGCACGGGAGACCCAGTACTTC.

This clone has only a few counts. CDR3 protein: CASSRGDTGNTGELFF. The CDR3 DNA is TGCGCCAGCAGCCGAGGGGACACTGGGAACACCGGGGAGCTGTTTTTT. J is TRBJ2-2 and V is TRBV5-1, with D maybe TRBD1 (6 bases). V lost 4 bases to trimming and J lost 1 base, with 14 bases between them. The germline V gene encodes CDR1 SGHRS and CDR2 YFSETQ. This CDR3 spans 16 amino acids.

This clone has only one observation. CDR3 nucleotides: TGCGCCAGCAGCTTAGGACATCCTATATCAGATACGCAGTATTTT. This encodes CASSLGHPISDTQYF. The J gene is TRBJ2-3, the V gene TRBV5-1; TRBD1 is a possible D gene (5 bases). CDR1 SGHRS and CDR2 YFSETQ come from the germline V gene. V was shortened by 2 bases and J by 4 bases, with 14 bases between the two germline ends. CDR3 length equals 15 residues.

The chain couples TRBV7-9 to TRBJ1-4; TRBD1 agrees at 12 bases. The germline gives CDR1 SEHNR, CDR2 FQNEAQ (reference sequence). The CDR3 spans 18 residues. V trimming: 3 bases; J trimming: 6 bases; junction bases outside the gene matches: 11. In DNA form, the CDR3 reads TGTGCCAGCAGCTTGGGGGACAGGGGGCGCGTGATAGATGAAAAACTGTTTTTT. Its translation: CASSLGDRGRVIDEKLFF.

V is TRBV15 and J is TRBJ2-6, with no clear D. The germline CDR1 and CDR2 sequences are LNHNV and YYDKDF (reference sequence). CDR3 length: 14 amino acids. V was pared by 0 bases and J by 4 bases, with 4 bases between. CDR3 DNA: TGTGCCACCAGCAGAGATAAGGGGGCCAACGTCCTGACTTTC. Translation: CATSRDKGANVLTF.

The rearrangement links TRBV11-2 to TRBJ1-2; D is possibly TRBD1 (6 bases). Germline loops: CDR1 SGHAT, CDR2 FQNNGV. With 5 bases removed from V and 4 bases from J, the gap between germline ends came to 11 bases. The CDR3 is 13 residues long. This chain's CDR3 is CASSRGGVYGYTF. In DNA form, the CDR3 reads TGTGCCAGCAGCCGAGGGGGGGTCTATGGCTACACCTTC. Based on the CDR3 plus reference TRBV11-2 and TRBJ1-2, the full variable domain is EAGVAQSPRYKIIEKRQSVAFWCNPISGHATLYWYQQILGQGPKLLIQFQNNGVVDDSQLPKDRFSAERLKGVDSTLKIQPAKLEDSAVYLCASSRGGVYGYTFGSGTRLTVV.

The chain links TRBV27 to TRBJ2-7; the D gene is possibly TRBD2 (6 bases). Trimming cost V 6 bases and J 7 bases, with 16 bases left between them. Germline V gene lookup returns CDR1 MNHEY and CDR2 SMNVEV (reference sequence). This CDR3 is 13 amino acids long. This CDR3 reads CASRATGVGEQYF. The CDR3 nucleotides read TGTGCCAGCAGGGCTACGGGGGTGGGTGAGCAGTACTTC.

J is TRBJ2-3 and V is TRBV3-1 (or the pseudogene TRBV3-2), with a tentative D call TRBD2 (6 bases). Trimming removed 0 bases at V and 4 bases at J, with 11 bases between. Germline values: CDR1 LGHDT, CDR2 YNNKEL (reference sequence). CDR3 size: 15 residues. CDR3 bases: TGTGCCAGCAGCCAAGAGTCTAGCGCGGCAGATACGCAGTATTTT. Translation: CASSQESSAADTQYF.

V usage is TRBV2 and J usage is TRBJ1-3; D is undetermined. V shed 2 bases and J shed 7 bases, with 3 bases lying between them. Germline V gene sequence: CDR1 SNHLY, CDR2 FYNNEI. CDR3 length: 11 amino acids. DNA for the CDR3: TGTGCCAGCAGTGAATCGAACACCATATATTTT. Residues: CASSESNTIYF.

This clone occurred a few times. V usage is TRBV5-8 and J usage is TRBJ2-7; 9 nucleotides agree with TRBD2. V was clipped by 1 base and J by 8 bases; unmatched bases: 1. CDR3 length equals 12 residues. The germline V gene encodes CDR1 SGHTS and CDR2 YDEGEE. The DNA of the CDR3 is TGTGCCAGCAGCTTGCTAGCGGGGAAGCAGTACTTC. Translating it yields CASSLLAGKQYF.